This T cell receptor beta chain was identified in a study of human T cells and chemical hapten exposure. Indicated time point: patch test 2, 6 weeks after DPC sensitization. This sample's treatment: therapeutic diphenylcyclopropenone sensitization with weekly scalp DPC. TCRdb re-called the RACE reads through MiXCR, storing one row per CDR3 protein. The sample has approximately 91,000 distinct CDR3 sequences, about 9.9% seen once; the top ten hold 1.6%. Findings of the study overall: It should be noted that donors had alopecia, so their immune response may differ from healthy people's. Significantly greater numbers of large CDR3 similarity clusters came from expanded TCRs than from controls. TCRs above 1 in 1000 frequency stayed constant with DPC sensitization.

With regard to this clonotype: Its antigen is unidentified.

CDR3 size: 16 residues. V was shortened by 1 base and J by 4 bases, with 16 bases between the two germline ends. Germline CDR1 MGHDK, CDR2 SYGVNS. The sample here was whole blood, taken in connection with sensitization to the hapten diphenylcyclopropenone (DPC). The origin of this receptor is a man younger than 35 with alopecia areata. Some clones in this sample may be carry-over from other donors' samples. V and J are TRBV25-1 and TRBJ1-1; a possible D gene is TRBD1 (6 bases). The CDR3 sequence is CASSESTGFKGTEAFF. The CDR3 region has the DNA TGTGCCAGCAGTGAATCAACAGGGTTTAAAGGCACTGAAGCTTTCTTT. The whole variable domain, remainder taken from reference TRBV25-1 and TRBJ1-1, is EADIYQTPRYLVIGTGKKITLECSQTMGHDKMYWYQQDPGMELHLIHYSYGVNSTEKGDLSSESTVSRIRTEHFPLTLESARPSHTSQYLCASSESTGFKGTEAFFGQGTRLTVV.